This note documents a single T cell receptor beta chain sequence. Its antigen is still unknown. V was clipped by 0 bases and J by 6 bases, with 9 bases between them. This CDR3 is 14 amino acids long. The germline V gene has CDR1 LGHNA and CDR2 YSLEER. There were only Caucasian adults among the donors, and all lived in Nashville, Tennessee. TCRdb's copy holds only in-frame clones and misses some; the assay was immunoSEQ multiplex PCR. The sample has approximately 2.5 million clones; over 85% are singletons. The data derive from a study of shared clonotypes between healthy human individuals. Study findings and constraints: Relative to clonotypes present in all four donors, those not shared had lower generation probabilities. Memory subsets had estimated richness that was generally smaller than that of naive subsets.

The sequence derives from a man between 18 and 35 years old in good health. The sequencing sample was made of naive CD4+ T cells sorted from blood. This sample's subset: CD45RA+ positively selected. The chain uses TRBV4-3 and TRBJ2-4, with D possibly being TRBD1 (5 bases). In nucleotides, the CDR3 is TGCGCCAGCAGCCAAGACAGGGTTACAAACATTCAGTACTTC. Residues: CASSQDRVTNIQYF.